The clone carrying this T cell receptor beta chain was observed a few times. Its antigen is unidentified. Control samples were healthy donors' buffy coats. Trimming removed 0 bases at V and 2 bases at J, with 7 bases between. The CDR3 extends over 13 amino acids. The germline V gene has CDR1 SQVTM and CDR2 ANQGSEA. The data were taken from a study of STAT5B mutations in CD4+ large granular lymphocyte leukemia. Repertoires were generated with immunoSEQ multiplex PCR, while TCRdb's copy carries only in-frame clones and drops some. Of about 35,000 clones in the sample, 65% to 70% are singletons; the top ten hold under 2%. Study outcomes and limitations: 8/27 top patient clones versus 2/35 control clones were TRBV06-family. No patients shared main leukemic clonotypes, though roughly 25% appeared at low frequency elsewhere. Higher CD4+ than CD8+ T-LGLL clonality might reflect small sample size.

Sequencing was performed on CD4+ T cells from blood buffy coats. This receptor was taken from a human donor in good health. V gene TRBV29-1 combines with J gene TRBJ2-5; D is unresolved. The CDR3 spells CSVEDVWQETQYF. The CDR3 DNA reads as TGCAGCGTTGAAGATGTGTGGCAAGAGACCCAGTACTTC. Drawing the rest from reference TRBV29-1 and TRBJ2-5, the complete variable domain is SAVISQKPSRDICQRGTSLTIQCQVDSQVTMMFWYRQQPGQSLTLIATANQGSEATYESGFVIDKFPISRPNLTFSTLTVSNMSPEDSSIYLCSVEDVWQETQYFGPGTRLLVL.